This T cell receptor beta chain appears in the sequencing data of a study of synovial regulatory T cells in juvenile arthritis. General study points: TCR diversity was lower in inflammation-associated blood Treg cells than in other blood Treg cells. iaTreg TCR repertoires were largely private across patients and partially overlapped synovial Teff and blood CPL. Synovial Tregs shared more CDR3 sequences with iaTregs than other blood Tregs.

Germline V CDR1 and CDR2: MGHRA, YSYEKL. The CDR3 extends over 14 amino acids. Only the protein is on record. iaTreg cells were HLA-DR+ Treg cells. The approximately 11 donors had active juvenile idiopathic arthritis, with 3 polyarticular and 8 oligoarticular cases. Repertoires were generated with immunoSEQ multiplex PCR, while TCRdb's copy carries only in-frame clones and drops some. This repertoire includes 9,500 to 10,000 clones. Note on this clone: Its specificity is unknown.

The chain joins TRBV4-1 to TRBJ2-5. The sequenced sample consisted of Treg cells from blood. Specified subset: HLA-DR+ inflammation-associated blood Treg cells. This sequence was found in a donor between 2 and 29 years old with juvenile idiopathic arthritis. CDR3 loop: CASSQDQGRETQYF.